These 25 T cell receptor beta chains were all obtained from the same sample, sequenced in a study of OX40 agonist ivuxolimab in advanced cancers. Generated by immunoSEQ multiplex PCR, the TCRdb table keeps only in-frame clones and is missing some. The top ten hold about 35% of the sample, which has 20,000 to 25,000 clones, about 80% seen once. The sample here was CD4+ or CD8+ T cells sorted from blood, taken in a trial of the OX40 agonist ivuxolimab. The receptors were sampled from an adult with an advanced solid tumor such as melanoma, head and neck, liver or kidney cancer.

A single count supports this clone. The chain combines TRBV4-1 with TRBJ2-7; TRBD1 matches 7 bases. V shed 3 bases, J shed 3 bases, and the junction held 2 bases outside the gene matches. The CDR3 is 13 amino acids. CDR1 is MGHRA and CDR2 is YSYEKL in the germline V gene. CDR3 residues: CASSQGTDYEQYF. CDR3 in DNA: TGCGCCAGCAGCCAGGGGACAGACTACGAGCAGTACTTC.

The chain has TRBV1 and TRBJ2-1. TRBV1 is reported as a pseudogene. CDR3 length equals 10 residues. The CDR3 DNA follows: TGCACCAGCAGCCCGCCGACGTCGTTCTTC. Amino acid sequence: CTSSPPTSFF.

A single count supports this clone. V gene TRBV28 combines with J gene TRBJ2-7; D gene unclear. Trimming removed 2 bases at V and 5 bases at J, with 4 bases between. This CDR3 has 11 residues. Germline loops: CDR1 MDHEN, CDR2 SYDVKM. CDR3 region: CASSLQDEQYF. The CDR3 DNA is TGTGCCAGCAGTTTACAAGACGAGCAGTACTTC. Supplemented by reference TRBV28 and TRBJ2-7, the full variable domain reads DVKVTQSSRYLVKRTGEKVFLECVQDMDHENMFWYRQDPGLGLRLIYFSYDVKMKEKGDIPEGYSVSREKKERFSLILESASTNQTSMYLCASSLQDEQYFGPGTRLTVT.

The CDR3 sequence is CASSVGGTPFGETQYF. CDR3 coding DNA: TGTGCCAGCAGCGTAGGAGGGACCCCATTCGGAGAGACCCAGTACTTC. The chain joins TRBV9 to TRBJ2-5, with D perhaps assigned TRBD1 or TRBD2 (5 bases each). Between the trimmed V and J ends, which lost 0 bases and 4 bases, there was a span of 16 bases. Looked up from germline, CDR1 is SGDLS and CDR2 is YYNGEE. The CDR3 has 16 residues.

The chain couples TRBV4-2 to TRBJ2-2, with 9 bases identical to TRBD1. V lost 6 bases to trimming and J lost 6 bases; unmatched junction nucleotides: 11. Germline-derived CDR1 and CDR2 are LGHNA and YNFKEQ. This CDR3 comprises 16 residues. The CDR3 protein is CASSGHGQGRSGELFF. Written as DNA, the CDR3 is TGTGCCAGCAGTGGACACGGACAGGGGAGGTCCGGGGAGCTGTTTTTT.

This clone was seen only once. The rearrangement uses TRBV2 and TRBJ2-1; no firm D call. Germline-derived CDR1 and CDR2 are SNHLY and FYNNEI. CDR3 length equals 15 residues. V was clipped by 2 bases and J by 2 bases, with 10 bases between them. CDR3 sequence (DNA): TGTGCCAGCAGTGAATTTCTTGGAACCTACAATGAGCAGTTCTTC. It translates to CASSEFLGTYNEQFF.

This chain joins TRBV28 and TRBJ2-7; 7 bases map to TRBD1. The V and J ends lost 3 bases and 2 bases, in that order; junction bases with no gene match: 7. Looked up from germline, CDR1 is MDHEN and CDR2 is SYDVKM. The CDR3 runs 15 residues. The CDR3 bases are TGTGCCAGCAGTTTGATCCGGGACAGCACCTACGAGCAGTACTTC. Protein: CASSLIRDSTYEQYF.

This clone was counted between two and nine times. The chain has TRBV28 and TRBJ2-5; 12 bases match TRBD2. This CDR3 spans 16 amino acids. Germline V lookup: CDR1 MDHEN, CDR2 SYDVKM. Losses at the gene ends were 2 bases for V and 4 bases for J; bases not matched to a gene: 5. This chain's CDR3 is CASSLGLAGGGETQYF. CDR3 in DNA: TGTGCCAGCAGTTTAGGGCTAGCGGGAGGGGGAGAGACCCAGTACTTC. Complete variable domain (other parts from reference TRBV28 and TRBJ2-5): DVKVTQSSRYLVKRTGEKVFLECVQDMDHENMFWYRQDPGLGLRLIYFSYDVKMKEKGDIPEGYSVSREKKERFSLILESASTNQTSMYLCASSLGLAGGGETQYFGPGTRLLVL.

The V and J genes are TRBV6-5 and TRBJ2-2; 7 bases align to TRBD1. The germline CDR1 and CDR2 sequences are MNHEY and SVGAGI. There are 14 residues in the CDR3. J lost 7 bases, V lost 8 bases, and 10 bases had no gene match. CDR3 bases: TGTGCCAGCTCCGTAGGGGGCGCGGGCGGGGAGCTGTTTTTT. This translates into CASSVGGAGGELFF.

The chain joins TRBV27 to TRBJ2-7; the match to TRBD2 covers 9 bases. The CDR3 sequence is 15 residues long. CDR1 and CDR2 (germline): MNHEY, SMNVEV (reference sequence). V was pared by 4 bases and J by 5 bases, with 9 bases of the junction left unmatched. CDR3 bases: TGTGCCAGCAGTTCCCTAGGACTAGCGACGAACGAGCAGTACTTC. Protein sequence: CASSSLGLATNEQYF.

The gene calls are TRBV30 and TRBJ1-1; D remains unclear. The CDR3 runs 12 residues. Deletions cut 2 bases from V and 1 base from J, with 5 bases between. The germline gives CDR1 GTSNPN, CDR2 SVGIG (reference sequence). The CDR3 nucleotides are TGTGCCTGGAGTTGGGGGAACACTGAAGCTTTCTTT. Amino acids: CAWSWGNTEAFF.

The chain combines TRBV29-1 with TRBJ2-1; 7 bases are a match to TRBD1. CDR3 size: 20 residues. Germline CDR1 SQVTM, CDR2 ANQGSEA. Trimming cost V 0 bases and J 1 base; bases outside gene matches: 18. Written as DNA, the CDR3 is TGCAGCGTTGAAGATTTTCCGACAGGGCCTCCCTTAAGGTCCTACAATGAGCAGTTCTTC. It codes for CSVEDFPTGPPLRSYNEQFF.

As DNA, the CDR3 is TGTGCCAGCAGCTCCGGGACAGGGGACACAGATACGCAGTATTTT. Translated, it gives CASSSGTGDTDTQYF. V gene TRBV7-3 combines with J gene TRBJ2-3, with 10 positions matching TRBD1. Looked up from germline, CDR1 is SGHTA and CDR2 is FQGTGA. J gave up 2 bases and V 4 bases, and 3 bases lay outside the gene matches. The CDR3 has 15 residues.

The chain recombines TRBV6-1 with TRBJ1-1; the D is unclear. V shed 10 bases and J shed 8 bases, with 11 bases lying between them. Germline V CDR1 and CDR2: MNHNS, SASEGT. This CDR3 spans 10 amino acids. The CDR3 coding sequence is TGTGCCACCCAGACCACAGAAGCTTTCTTT. Translated: CATQTTEAFF.

This clone was detected only a few times. The rearrangement uses TRBV4-1 and TRBJ2-6; D remains unclear. Between the trimmed V and J ends, which lost 3 bases and 0 bases, there was a span of 9 bases. CDR3 size: 16 residues. Germline-derived CDR1 and CDR2 are MGHRA and YSYEKL. CDR3 nucleotide sequence: TGCGCCAGCAGCCAGGACGAGAGCTCTGGGGCCAACGTCCTGACTTTC. This sequence encodes CASSQDESSGANVLTF.

For the CDR3, the DNA is TGTGCCAGCAGTTTGGGAGCGTACACAGATACGCAGTATTTT. Amino acids: CASSLGAYTDTQYF. V and J are TRBV28 and TRBJ2-3, with a possible D match to TRBD2 (5 bases). The CDR3 length is 14 residues. V was pared by 3 bases and J by 2 bases, with 9 bases between. Germline lookup yields CDR1 MDHEN and CDR2 SYDVKM.

The table lists this clone with a few counts. The chain carries TRBV28 and TRBJ2-3; D is unresolved. This CDR3 has 13 amino acids. Germline-derived CDR1 and CDR2 are MDHEN and SYDVKM. V shed 5 bases and J shed 2 bases, with 8 bases lying between them. DNA of the CDR3: TGTGCCAGCAGTCTTACAGACACAGATACGCAGTATTTT. Encoded protein: CASSLTDTDTQYF.

The CDR3 DNA reads TGTGCCGGGGACAGGGGGCGTCTCACCGGGGAGCTGTTTTTT. This translates into CAGDRGRLTGELFF. The chain combines TRBV7-9 with TRBJ2-2, with 12 bases identical to TRBD1. Trimming at V came to 11 bases and at J to 4 bases, leaving 5 bases not matched to a gene. Germline-derived CDR1 and CDR2 are SEHNR and FQNEAQ (reference sequence). The CDR3 is made up of 14 amino acids. The entire variable domain, with the rest obtained from reference TRBV7-9 and TRBJ2-2, is as follows: DTGVSQNPRHKITKRGQNVTFRCDPISEHNRLYWYRQTLGQGPEFLTYFQNEAQLEKSRLLSDRFSAERPKGSFSTLEIQRTEQGDSAMYLCAGDRGRLTGELFFGEGSRLTVL.

The chain combines TRBV15 with TRBJ2-6; D unclear. Germline V gene data show CDR1 as LNHNV and CDR2 as YYDKDF (reference sequence). The CDR3 sequence is 22 residues long. V was clipped by 1 base and J by 0 bases, with 25 bases between them. CDR3 in DNA: TGTGCCACCAGCAGAGGCCGTAATTCCTACCATTCAGTAGCCTCTGGGGCCAACGTCCTGACTTTC. Residues: CATSRGRNSYHSVASGANVLTF.

The V call is TRBV30, the J call TRBJ1-3; unclear D gene. V gave up 0 bases and J gave up 0 bases, with 6 bases separating them. The germline gives CDR1 GTSNPN, CDR2 SVGIG (reference sequence). CDR3 length equals 14 residues. The CDR3 sequence: CAWSVGISGNTIYF. The CDR3 DNA is TGTGCCTGGAGTGTGGGGATCTCTGGAAACACCATATATTTT. Variable domain in full (rest from reference TRBV30 and TRBJ1-3): SQTIHQWPATLVQPVGSPLSLECTVEGTSNPNLYWYRQAAGRGLQLLFYSVGIGQISSEVPQNLSASRPQDRQFILSSKKLLLSDSGFYLCAWSVGISGNTIYFGEGSWLTVV.

The chain has TRBV18 and TRBJ2-4; D is perhaps TRBD1 (5 bases). The CDR3 runs to 14 residues. Between the trimmed V and J ends, which lost 0 bases and 5 bases, there was a span of 8 bases. CDR1 KGHSH and CDR2 LQKENI come from the germline V gene. CDR3 region: CASSPPQGENIQYF. In nucleotides, the CDR3 is TGTGCCAGCTCACCACCCCAGGGTGAAAACATTCAGTACTTC.

The chain carries TRBV7-3 and TRBJ2-7; the D gene could be TRBD1 or TRBD2 (5 bases each). Trimming stripped 5 bases from V and 4 bases from J, with 12 bases between. CDR1 and CDR2 (germline): SGHTA, FQGTGA. The CDR3 totals 13 residues. The CDR3 spells CASSPSEGYEQYF. The CDR3 nucleotides are TGTGCCAGCAGCCCCAGCGAGGGGTACGAGCAGTACTTC.

This clone was observed a single time. This chain links TRBV18 with TRBJ1-1, with a tentative D call TRBD1 (6 bases). Trimming pared 5 bases from V and 4 bases from J, leaving 14 bases between. CDR1 and CDR2 (germline): KGHSH, LQKENI. This CDR3 region has 14 residues. For the CDR3, the DNA is TGTGCCAGCTCAAGGGCGGGGGCATTCACTGAAGCTTTCTTT. It encodes CASSRAGAFTEAFF.

This clone has a single count. The gene calls are TRBV13 and TRBJ1-2; D might be TRBD1 (5 bases). Between the trimmed V and J ends, which lost 6 bases and 3 bases, there was a span of 14 bases. CDR1 is PRHDT and CDR2 is FYEKMQ in the germline V gene (reference sequence). This CDR3 region has 14 residues. The CDR3 DNA follows: TGTGCCAGCAGATTCAAGGGGAGCTACTATGGCTACACCTTC. Translating gives CASRFKGSYYGYTF.

This clone has ten or more counts. This rearrangement joins TRBV30 to TRBJ2-7; a weak D match, TRBD2 (6 bases). This CDR3 region has 13 residues. Between the trimmed V and J ends, which lost 1 base and 2 bases, there was a span of 9 bases. CDR1 and CDR2 (germline): GTSNPN, SVGIG (reference sequence). CDR3 DNA: TGTGCCTGGAGTGCTAGCGTTACCTACGAGCAGTACTTC. Amino acid sequence: CAWSASVTYEQYF.